The 20 T cell receptor beta chains below were found in one sample sequenced in a study of T cell changes during pregnancy in multiple sclerosis. Sequenced by immunoSEQ multiplex PCR; TCRdb stores in-frame clones only, minus some. The sample yields 30,000 to 45,000 clones, 92% seen once. This specimen was CD8+ T cells from peripheral blood mononuclear cells, taken before pregnancy. These TCRs come from a female donor with multiple sclerosis, enrolled in a pregnancy study.

The chain combines TRBV27 with TRBJ2-3; TRBD2 aligns across 7 bases. This CDR3 has 15 residues. The germline gives CDR1 MNHEY, CDR2 SMNVEV (reference sequence). After removal of 1 base from V and 2 bases from J, the junction contained 3 bases not matched to a gene. The CDR3, as DNA: TGTGCCAGCAGTTTATGGGCGGGAGACACAGATACGCAGTATTTT. This encodes CASSLWAGDTDTQYF.

This clone has only one observation. This rearrangement joins TRBV6-1 to TRBJ2-7; TRBD2 aligns across 12 bases. Per the germline V gene, CDR1 is MNHNS and CDR2 is SASEGT. This CDR3 is 15 amino acids long. The ends lost 5 bases at V and 3 bases at J; junction bases unmatched: 5. CDR3 nucleotide sequence: TGTGCCAGCAGTCCTCTAGCGGGAGGGGACTACGAGCAGTACTTC. Residues: CASSPLAGGDYEQYF.

This clone was seen more than once but under ten times. The V call is TRBV5-1, the J call TRBJ2-7; 11 positions agree with TRBD1. The V gene end was trimmed by 3 bases and the J gene end by 5 bases; junction bases not matched to a gene: 7. The germline gives CDR1 SGHRS, CDR2 YFSETQ. The CDR3 is made up of 15 amino acids. The CDR3 here is CASSSGQGAVDEQYF. DNA of the CDR3: TGCGCCAGCAGCTCCGGACAGGGGGCAGTCGACGAGCAGTACTTC.

Here the CDR3 reads CASSLAVSYNEQFF. DNA for the CDR3: TGTGCCAGCAGTTTGGCAGTCTCCTACAATGAGCAGTTCTTC. The chain joins TRBV27 to TRBJ2-1; D remains ambiguous. Germline lookup yields CDR1 MNHEY and CDR2 SMNVEV (reference sequence). Trimming removed 3 bases at V and 0 bases at J, with 6 bases between. This CDR3 has 14 residues.

The gene calls are TRBV9 and TRBJ1-2; D remains unclear. This CDR3 comprises 16 residues. Trimming cost V 0 bases and J 5 bases, with 17 bases left between them. Germline CDR1 is SGDLS and CDR2 is YYNGEE. This chain's CDR3 is CASSVASDPLRYGYTF. CDR3 nucleotides: TGTGCCAGCAGCGTAGCCAGCGATCCTTTGAGATATGGCTACACCTTC.

This chain links TRBV28 with TRBJ1-5, with a tentative D call TRBD1 (6 bases). Germline loops: CDR1 MDHEN, CDR2 SYDVKM. CDR3 length equals 17 residues. The ends were cut back, 3 bases at V and 9 bases at J, with 24 bases in the middle. CDR3 residues: CASSFNPTGTTLGPQHF. The DNA of the CDR3 is TGTGCCAGCAGTTTTAACCCAACAGGGACCACGTTGGGGCCCCAGCATTTT.

The rearrangement uses TRBV6-5 and TRBJ2-7; the D gene is possibly TRBD1 (6 bases). Per the germline V gene, CDR1 is MNHEY and CDR2 is SVGAGI. CDR3 length: 16 residues. The V end lost 0 bases, the J end lost 1 base, and 13 bases lay between the germline ends. CDR3 bases: TGTGCCAGCAGTTACTCCAGGGACACCCCTTCCTACGAGCAGTACTTC. This translates into CASSYSRDTPSYEQYF.

V is TRBV28 and J is TRBJ2-7; 9 nucleotides align to TRBD1. V trimming: 5 bases; J trimming: 6 bases; junction bases outside the gene matches: 11. The germline gives CDR1 MDHEN, CDR2 SYDVKM. This CDR3 region has 15 residues. CDR3 nucleotides: TGTGCCAGCAGTCCCTGGGGACAGGGCAACGCCGAGCAGTACTTC. As protein: CASSPWGQGNAEQYF.

This CDR3 is CASTSIGQGGVYEQYF. The CDR3 DNA follows: TGTGCCAGCACCTCCATAGGACAGGGAGGGGTCTACGAGCAGTACTTC. The chain links TRBV7-9 to TRBJ2-7; D might be TRBD1 (8 bases). CDR3 size: 16 residues. The germline V gene has CDR1 SEHNR and CDR2 FQNEAQ (reference sequence). V was pared by 7 bases and J by 3 bases, with 22 bases between.

The rearrangement links TRBV7-5 to TRBJ2-1; no DNA check was done on the table's D call, TRBD1. TRBV7-5 corresponds to a pseudogene. The CDR3 has 17 residues. For the CDR3, the DNA is TGTGTCAGAAGCTTAGATCGCGGGACAGGGTATCTATATGAGCAGTTCTTC. This gives the protein CVRSLDRGTGYLYEQFF.

V usage is TRBV18 and J usage is TRBJ1-2; no firm D call. V lost 1 base to trimming and J lost 8 bases, with 8 bases between them. CDR1 and CDR2 from the germline V gene are KGHSH and LQKENI. The CDR3 length is 12 residues. The CDR3 sequence: CASSPQGGGYTF. CDR3 nucleotides: TGTGCCAGCTCACCACAGGGAGGCGGCTACACCTTC.

This clone was seen a single time. The chain employs TRBV7-9 and TRBJ2-2; D is perhaps TRBD1 (6 bases). The germline gives CDR1 SEHNR, CDR2 FQNEAQ (reference sequence). This CDR3 is 15 amino acids long. The V end was cut by 4 bases, the J end by 1 base, with 10 bases between. The CDR3 protein is CASSSRQENTGELFF. The CDR3 coding sequence is TGTGCCAGCAGCTCGCGACAGGAGAACACCGGGGAGCTGTTTTTT.

The chain couples TRBV7-9 to TRBJ2-5; D gene uncertain. Trimming shortened V by 5 bases and J by 2 bases, and 12 bases separated the two germline ends. The V gene's germline CDR1 is SEHNR and CDR2 FQNEAQ (reference sequence). This CDR3 region has 14 residues. CDR3 in DNA: TGTGCCAGCAGCGAAAGAGACTTACAAGAGACCCAGTACTTC. This codes for CASSERDLQETQYF.

The V call is TRBV6-1, the J call TRBJ1-6; 8 nucleotides line up with TRBD1. The CDR3 runs 15 residues. The germline V gene encodes CDR1 MNHNS and CDR2 SASEGT. V trimming: 1 base; J trimming: 8 bases; junction bases outside the gene matches: 4. The DNA of the CDR3 is TGTGCCAGCAGTGAAGGATTCAGGGGGCATTCACCCCTCCACTTT. This sequence encodes CASSEGFRGHSPLHF.

This clone occurred once. This rearrangement joins TRBV6-1 to TRBJ2-7; tentative D call: TRBD1 (6 bases). Germline V CDR1 and CDR2: MNHNS, SASEGT. V was shortened by 8 bases and J by 2 bases, with 13 bases between the two germline ends. The CDR3 covers 13 residues. The CDR3 protein is CASPQDSPYEQYF. CDR3 DNA: TGTGCCAGCCCCCAGGACAGCCCCTACGAGCAGTACTTC.

The rearrangement uses TRBV2 and TRBJ1-6; D may be TRBD1 (6 bases). The CDR3 totals 16 residues. Germline CDR1 and CDR2: SNHLY and FYNNEI. V lost 5 bases and J 0 bases, leaving 11 bases between the germline ends. CDR3 amino acids: CASSRTDSSYNSPLHF. The DNA of the CDR3 is TGTGCCAGCAGTCGGACAGATAGCTCCTATAATTCACCCCTCCACTTT.

V is TRBV16 and J is TRBJ2-7, with D possibly TRBD1 on 6 matching bases. The CDR3 spans 15 residues. CDR1 and CDR2 from the germline V gene are KGHSY and FQNENV. V gave up 6 bases and J gave up 2 bases, with 17 bases separating them. For the CDR3, the DNA is TGTGCCAGCAGAAGTTCAGGGGTCCCTCCCTACGAGCAGTACTTC. Translating it yields CASRSSGVPPYEQYF.

J is TRBJ2-1 and V is TRBV15; the match to TRBD2 covers 7 bases. V gave up 5 bases and J gave up 1 base; unmatched junction bases: 8. This CDR3 has 16 residues. CDR1 and CDR2 from the germline V gene are LNHNV and YYDKDF (reference sequence). The CDR3 is CATSEIPGGSYNEQFF. The CDR3 DNA follows: TGTGCCACCAGCGAGATACCGGGGGGTTCCTACAATGAGCAGTTCTTC. The whole variable domain, filled in from reference TRBV15 and TRBJ2-1, reads DAMVIQNPRYQVTQFGKPVTLSCSQTLNHNVMYWYQQKSSQAPKLLFHYYDKDFNNEADTPDNFQSRRPNTSFCFLDIRSPGLGDTAMYLCATSEIPGGSYNEQFFGPGTRLTVL.

This clone was counted once. The chain combines TRBV6-5 with TRBJ2-2; D perhaps matches TRBD1 (5 bases). The CDR3 has 15 amino acids. Between the trimmed V and J ends, which lost 2 bases and 8 bases, there was a span of 15 bases. CDR1 and CDR2 from the germline V gene are MNHEY and SVGAGI. This CDR3 reads CASSYIRVATGELFF. In nucleotides, the CDR3 is TGTGCCAGCAGTTACATCAGGGTAGCTACAGGGGAGCTGTTTTTT.

Comment on this clone: It is unclear where the CDR3 begins or ends on the DNA, so no DNA is shown, and the CDR3 is as TCRdb lists it. The chain has TRBV7-9 and TRBJ1-2; whether TRBD1, the table's D call, matches the DNA was not checked. The CDR3 comprises 16 residues, both ends counted. Per the germline V gene, CDR1 is SEHNR and CDR2 is FQNEAQ (reference sequence). The CDR3 sequence: CASSTSTGQGGYGYTF.